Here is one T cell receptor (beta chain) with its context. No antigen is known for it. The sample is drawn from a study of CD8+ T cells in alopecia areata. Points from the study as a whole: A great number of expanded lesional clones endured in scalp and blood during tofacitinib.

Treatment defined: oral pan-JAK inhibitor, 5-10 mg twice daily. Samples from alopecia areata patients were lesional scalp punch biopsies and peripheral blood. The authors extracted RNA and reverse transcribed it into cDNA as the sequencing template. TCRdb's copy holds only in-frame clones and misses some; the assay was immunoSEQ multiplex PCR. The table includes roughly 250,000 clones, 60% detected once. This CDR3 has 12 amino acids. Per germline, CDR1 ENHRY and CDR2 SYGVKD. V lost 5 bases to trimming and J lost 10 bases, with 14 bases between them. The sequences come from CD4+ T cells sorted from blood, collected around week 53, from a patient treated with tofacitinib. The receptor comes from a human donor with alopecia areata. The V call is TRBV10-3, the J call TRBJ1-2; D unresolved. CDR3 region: CAISTPGVVYTF. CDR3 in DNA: TGTGCCATCAGTACCCCCGGCGTAGTCTACACCTTC.